Shown below are 5 T cell receptor beta chains from a single sample sequenced in a study of T cells in Graves' hyperthyroidism and ophthalmopathy (dated by TCRdb to about 2019). The method behind the library was multiplex PCR. Data came from an Illumina HiSeq 2000. TCR beta CDR3 regions were amplified from RNA transcripts. The TCR CDR3 was subjected to a first round of RT-PCR using the HTBI primer set and the Qiagen OneStep RT-PCR kit. Clones were called with MiXCR by TCRdb after fastp trimmed the public reads at Q25, and only in-frame beta chains were retained. For every CDR3 protein sequence, its rows merge into one entry that carries the most common genes and DNA. This sample holds a few hundred thousand distinct CDR3 sequences; around 16% were observed only once. Of the sample, approximately 7.5% falls within the top ten clones. Sequenced input: blood. The receptors shown here come from a woman aged 18 to 35 with Graves' hyperthyroidism.

This clonotype was seen just once. The V gene is TRBV4-1, the J gene TRBJ2-6; TRBD1 is a possible D gene (5 bases). Germline V CDR1 and CDR2: MGHRA, YSYEKL. This CDR3 contains 16 residues. Trimming took 1 base from V and 3 from J, leaving 10 bases between them. CDR3 sequence reads: CASSQGRAHGANVLTF. CDR3 coding DNA: TGCGCCAGCAGCCAAGGCAGGGCTCATGGGGCCAACGTCCTGACTTTC.

The V gene is TRBV14, the J gene TRBJ1-2, with D tentatively TRBD1 (5 bases). Per the germline V gene, CDR1 is SGHDN and CDR2 is FVKESK. The CDR3 runs 15 residues. V gave up 3 bases and J gave up 5 bases, with 16 bases separating them. In nucleotides, the CDR3 is TGTGCCAGCAGCCACCCCGGAGGGGAACCTTATGGCTACACCTTC. Its protein product is CASSHPGGEPYGYTF.

This clonotype has ten or more counts. The chain uses TRBV6-1 and TRBJ1-4, with 7 bases identical to TRBD1. The V segment lost 4 bases and the J segment 0 bases; nucleotides outside the gene matches: 5. The V gene's germline CDR1 is MNHNS and CDR2 SASEGT. CDR3 size: 16 residues. The CDR3 DNA sequence: TGTGCCAGCAGTGTGCAGCAGGGGGCAACTAATGAAAAACTGTTTTTT. Translated: CASSVQQGATNEKLFF.

At least ten counts were recorded for this clonotype. At one end the junction does not follow the germline gene, possibly because of a read error. This sequence joins TRBV12-3 or TRBV12-4 and TRBJ1-2, with D uncertain. The CDR3 has 12 residues. Here the CDR3 reads CASSLGVGGYTF. The CDR3, as DNA: TGTGCCAGCAGCTTAGGCGTGGGGGGCTACACCTTC.

As concerns this clonotype: One base away lies a much larger clone, so this may be a sequencing read error. The J gene is TRBJ2-7, the V gene TRBV5-5; D might be TRBD2 (5 bases). CDR1 and CDR2 from the germline V gene are SGHKS and YYEKEE (reference sequence). V dropped 2 bases and J dropped 9 bases, with 12 bases sitting between them. The CDR3 extends over 12 amino acids. Here the CDR3 reads CASSLLSAAQYF. DNA for the CDR3: TGTGCCAGCAGCTTACTTAGCGCGGCGCAGTACTTC. Drawing the rest from reference TRBV5-5 and TRBJ2-7, the complete variable domain is DAGVTQSPTHLIKTRGQQVTLRCSPISGHKSVSWYQQVLGQGPQFIFQYYEKEERGRGNFPDRFSARQFPNYSSELNVNALLLGDSALYLCASSLLSAAQYFGPGTRLTVT.